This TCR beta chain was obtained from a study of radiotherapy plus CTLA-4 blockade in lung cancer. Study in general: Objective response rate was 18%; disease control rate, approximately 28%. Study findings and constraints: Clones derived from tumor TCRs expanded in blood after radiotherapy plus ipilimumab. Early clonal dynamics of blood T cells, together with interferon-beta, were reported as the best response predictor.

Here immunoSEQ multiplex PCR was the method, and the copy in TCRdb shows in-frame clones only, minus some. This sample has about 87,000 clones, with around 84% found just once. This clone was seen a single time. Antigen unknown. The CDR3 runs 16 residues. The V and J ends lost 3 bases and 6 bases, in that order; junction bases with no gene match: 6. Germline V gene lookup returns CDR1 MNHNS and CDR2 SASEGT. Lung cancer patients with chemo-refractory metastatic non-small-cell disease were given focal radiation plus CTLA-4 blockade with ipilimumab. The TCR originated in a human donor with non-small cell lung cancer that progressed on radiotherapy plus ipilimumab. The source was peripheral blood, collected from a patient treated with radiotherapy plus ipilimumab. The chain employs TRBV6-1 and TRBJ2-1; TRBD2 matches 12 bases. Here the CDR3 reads CASSDSGTSGFNEQFF. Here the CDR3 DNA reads TGTGCCAGCAGTGATTCCGGGACTAGCGGGTTCAATGAGCAGTTCTTC.